This T cell receptor (beta chain) emerged from a study of Tregs in tolerant kidney transplant recipients. Some clones are missing from TCRdb's copy, which holds only in-frame ones; the method was immunoSEQ multiplex PCR. The repertoire holds approximately 65,000 clones, with about four fifths as singletons. This CDR3 has 14 residues. Germline V gene lookup returns CDR1 SNHLY and CDR2 FYNNEI. The V end was cut by 8 bases, the J end by 0 bases, with 14 bases between. The TCR was taken from a human donor in good health. The sequenced sample consisted of CD4+ T cells from blood. The chain employs TRBV2 and TRBJ2-7, with D possibly matching TRBD2 (6 bases). The CDR3 sequence is CASGGTFSSYEQYF. CDR3 sequence (DNA): TGTGCCAGCGGGGGGACTTTCAGCTCCTACGAGCAGTACTTC.